This T cell receptor (beta chain) was documented in a study of blood T cell repertoires in COVID-19. This study enrolled people aged 18 to 89 from around 26 US geographic areas. The CDR3 length is 13 residues. V gave up 5 bases and J gave up 7 bases, with 14 bases separating them. The germline V gene encodes CDR1 MNHEY and CDR2 SVGAGI. Assay: immunoSEQ multiplex PCR; the TCRdb copy retains only in-frame clones and omits some. The data contain 150,000 or so clones, 80% of them seen just once; the ten biggest clones take up 6%. Sequencing was carried out using PBMCs or T cells enriched from blood (not recorded which). This receptor was obtained from a man in his forties who had recovered from COVID-19. This chain links TRBV6-5 with TRBJ1-2; TRBD1 is a possible D gene (6 bases). The CDR3 region is CASSNTGPGGYTF. The CDR3 coding sequence is TGTGCCAGCAGTAATACAGGGCCAGGTGGCTACACCTTC.